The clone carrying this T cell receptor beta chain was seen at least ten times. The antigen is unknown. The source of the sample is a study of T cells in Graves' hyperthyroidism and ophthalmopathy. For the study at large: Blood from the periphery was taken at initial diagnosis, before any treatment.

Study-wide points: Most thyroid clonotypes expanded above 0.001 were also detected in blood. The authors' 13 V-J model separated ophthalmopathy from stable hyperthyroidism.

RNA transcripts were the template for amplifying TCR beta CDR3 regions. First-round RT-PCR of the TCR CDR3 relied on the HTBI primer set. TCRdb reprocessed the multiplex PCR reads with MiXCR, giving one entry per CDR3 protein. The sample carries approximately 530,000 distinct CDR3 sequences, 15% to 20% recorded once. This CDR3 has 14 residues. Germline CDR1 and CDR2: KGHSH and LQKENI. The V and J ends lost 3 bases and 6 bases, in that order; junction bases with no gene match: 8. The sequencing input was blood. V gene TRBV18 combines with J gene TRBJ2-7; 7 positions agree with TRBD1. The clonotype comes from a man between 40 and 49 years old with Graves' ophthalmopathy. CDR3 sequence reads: CASSPTGTSLEQYF. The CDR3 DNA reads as TGTGCCAGCTCACCGACAGGGACCTCTCTCGAGCAGTACTTC.